Shown below are 9 T cell receptor beta chains from a single sample sequenced in a study of blood T cell repertoires in COVID-19. Clones were read by immunoSEQ multiplex PCR, and TCRdb kept only the in-frame ones, dropping some. The sample consists of 130,000 or so clones, approximately 84% of them appearing once. The material sequenced was peripheral blood. Receptor source: a human donor in a cohort sampled during active COVID-19.

The chain couples TRBV30 to TRBJ2-2; D is perhaps TRBD2 (7 bases). The CDR3 loop spans 16 amino acids. V lost 0 bases and J 0 bases, leaving 11 bases between the germline ends. Germline V gene data show CDR1 as GTSNPN and CDR2 as SVGIG (reference sequence). CDR3 nucleotides: TGTGCCTGGAGTGTACGGGGGGCTCCGAACACCGGGGAGCTGTTTTTT. Translated, it gives CAWSVRGAPNTGELFF. Full variable domain (rest looked up from reference TRBV30 and TRBJ2-2): SQTIHQWPATLVQPVGSPLSLECTVEGTSNPNLYWYRQAAGRGLQLLFYSVGIGQISSEVPQNLSASRPQDRQFILSSKKLLLSDSGFYLCAWSVRGAPNTGELFFGEGSRLTVL.

This clone was detected once. The rearrangement links TRBV28 to TRBJ1-6; unclear D gene. Trimming cost V 2 bases and J 7 bases, with 12 bases left between them. The germline V gene encodes CDR1 MDHEN and CDR2 SYDVKM. This CDR3 contains 15 residues. In DNA, the CDR3 is TGTGCCAGCAGTTTAGATGGCCGCCCCAATTCACCCCTCCACTTT. Its protein product is CASSLDGRPNSPLHF.

This clone appeared a few times. The rearrangement joins TRBV19 to TRBJ2-7, with 9 bases fitting TRBD1. The germline V gene encodes CDR1 LNHDA and CDR2 SQIVND (reference sequence). Trimming at V came to 5 bases and at J to 5 bases, leaving 7 bases not matched to a gene. The CDR3 runs 14 residues. CDR3 DNA sequence: TGTGCCAGTAGTGCCAGACAGGGGGGCCACGAGCAGTACTTC. Translation gives CASSARQGGHEQYF.

The rearrangement links TRBV27 to TRBJ1-2; D call uncertain. V was trimmed by 6 bases and J by 2 bases, leaving 13 bases between them. The CDR3 totals 14 residues. Germline lookup yields CDR1 MNHEY and CDR2 SMNVEV (reference sequence). Here the CDR3 reads CASRPGSLNYGYTF. In DNA, the CDR3 is TGTGCCAGCAGACCAGGATCCCTAAACTATGGCTACACCTTC.

This chain links TRBV19 with TRBJ1-2; 9 bases are a match to TRBD1. Germline V gene data show CDR1 as LNHDA and CDR2 as SQIVND (reference sequence). V was clipped by 4 bases and J by 2 bases; unmatched bases: 5. This CDR3 is 15 amino acids long. The CDR3 loop reads CASSKAGTGNYGYTF. The CDR3 nucleotides read TGTGCCAGTAGTAAGGCCGGGACAGGGAACTATGGCTACACCTTC.

The chain is built from TRBV5-1 and TRBJ2-5, with TRBD1 matching 9 bases. The germline gives CDR1 SGHRS, CDR2 YFSETQ. The trim removed 5 bases at V and 3 bases at J, leaving 8 bases unmatched. CDR3 length: 15 residues. CDR3 DNA: TGCGCCAGCAGGCTCGAGGGACAGGGTGAAGAGACCCAGTACTTC. It codes for CASRLEGQGEETQYF.

This clone was seen just once. The rearrangement uses TRBV5-4 and TRBJ2-5; TRBD2 is a possible D gene (7 bases). V was clipped by 2 bases and J by 4 bases, with 12 bases between them. The V gene's germline CDR1 is SGHNT and CDR2 YYREEE (reference sequence). The CDR3 has 14 residues. The CDR3 DNA sequence: TGTGCCAGCAGCTTTGGGGGGGCCACAGAGACCCAGTACTTC. Translation: CASSFGGATETQYF.

Only a few counts were recorded for this clone. The CDR3 reads CASTELGQGDTGELFF. The DNA for the CDR3 is TGTGCCAGCACGGAGTTAGGACAGGGAGACACCGGGGAGCTGTTTTTT. V and J are TRBV2 and TRBJ2-2, with 8 bases identical to TRBD1. Germline values: CDR1 SNHLY, CDR2 FYNNEI. V lost 7 bases to trimming and J lost 3 bases; unmatched junction nucleotides: 10. The CDR3 has 16 residues.

The rearrangement uses TRBV4-1 and TRBJ1-6, with a possible D match to TRBD1 (6 bases). The length of the CDR3 is 18 residues. Germline CDR1 is MGHRA and CDR2 is YSYEKL. V gave up 4 bases and J gave up 1 base, with 17 bases separating them. CDR3: CASSLGTEGGSYNSPLHF. The DNA for the CDR3 is TGCGCCAGCAGCCTCGGGACGGAGGGGGGGTCCTATAATTCACCCCTCCACTTT.